The text below deals with one TCR beta chain. Original data processing: Amplification with reference gene primers provided the estimates of nucleated cell counts. Sequencing was performed with immunoSEQ multiplex PCR; in TCRdb, only in-frame clones are kept and a portion is missing. For V, J and clone size, that table is used; D and trimming come from the DNA. The profile shows under 250,000 clones, 83% of them singletons. The data are from a study of blood T cell repertoires in COVID-19. Study background: COVID-19 samples from acute and convalescent phases originated in the United States, Italy and Spain. PBMCs, B-cell-depleted T cells, or T cells were the source of the cDNA or gDNA that made up the material.

Trimming shortened V by 6 bases and J by 1 base, and 7 bases separated the two germline ends. Germline loops: CDR1 ENHRY, CDR2 SYGVKD. The CDR3 consists of 13 residues. The chain joins TRBV10-3 to TRBJ2-1; the D gene is possibly TRBD1 (5 bases). Sequencing used peripheral blood. This TCR was sampled from a woman in her thirties or forties with active or convalescent COVID-19. The CDR3 DNA follows: TGTGCCATCAGAGGGGATTCCTACAATGAGCAGTTCTTC. This translates into CAIRGDSYNEQFF.